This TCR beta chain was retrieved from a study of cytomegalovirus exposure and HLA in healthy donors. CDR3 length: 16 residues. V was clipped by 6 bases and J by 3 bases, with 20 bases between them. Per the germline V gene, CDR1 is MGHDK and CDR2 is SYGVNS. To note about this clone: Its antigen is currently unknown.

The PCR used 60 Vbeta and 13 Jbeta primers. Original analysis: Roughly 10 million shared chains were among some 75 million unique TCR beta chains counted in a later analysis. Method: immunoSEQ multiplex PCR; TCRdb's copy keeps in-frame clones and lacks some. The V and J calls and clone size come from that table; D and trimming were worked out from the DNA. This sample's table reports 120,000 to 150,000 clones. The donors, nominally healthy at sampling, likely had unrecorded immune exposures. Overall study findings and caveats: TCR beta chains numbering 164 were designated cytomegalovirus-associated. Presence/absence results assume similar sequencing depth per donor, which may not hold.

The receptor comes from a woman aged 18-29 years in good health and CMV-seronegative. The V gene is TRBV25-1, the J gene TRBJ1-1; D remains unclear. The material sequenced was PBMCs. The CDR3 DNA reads TGTGCCAGCAGCCATGGACTGTCTTTAGGAGACACTGAAGCTTTCTTT. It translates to CASSHGLSLGDTEAFF.